This paragraph reports one TCR beta chain. The CDR3 covers 18 residues. V gave up 3 bases and J gave up 5 bases, with 25 bases separating them. The data originate from a study of cytomegalovirus exposure and HLA in healthy donors. Researchers ran the PCR with 60 Vbeta and 13 Jbeta primers. The table came from immunoSEQ multiplex PCR; TCRdb's copy has only in-frame clones and leaves some out. This table has over 85,000 clones, around 81% appearing once. The specimen was PBMCs. This chain connects TRBV23-1 to TRBJ1-1, with a weak D call TRBD1 (6 bases). TRBV23-1 is an ORF; its function is uncertain. The receptor's source is a man in his forties in good health and CMV-seropositive. The CDR3: CASSQSTEGVPVVTEAFF. The CDR3 region has the DNA TGCGCCAGCAGTCAGTCAACCGAGGGGGTCCCGGTTGTGACTGAAGCTTTCTTT.